This T cell receptor beta chain emerged from a study of T cell repertoires in cytomegalovirus infection. Germline V gives CDR1 SGHKS, CDR2 YYEKEE (reference sequence). V was clipped by 3 bases and J by 3 bases; unmatched bases: 8. CDR3 length: 15 residues. TCRdb re-called the reads through MiXCR, storing one row per CDR3 protein. The sample has about 250,000 distinct CDR3 sequences, 12% seen once. The specimen was PBMCs. This sequence originates from a human donor in good health (CMV status not recorded). Some clones in this sample may be carry-over from other donors' samples. J is TRBJ2-5 and V is TRBV5-5; 7 nucleotides agree with TRBD1. The CDR3 spells CASSSSQGDEETQYF. In nucleotides, the CDR3 is TGTGCCAGCAGCTCCTCTCAGGGGGATGAAGAGACCCAGTACTTC.